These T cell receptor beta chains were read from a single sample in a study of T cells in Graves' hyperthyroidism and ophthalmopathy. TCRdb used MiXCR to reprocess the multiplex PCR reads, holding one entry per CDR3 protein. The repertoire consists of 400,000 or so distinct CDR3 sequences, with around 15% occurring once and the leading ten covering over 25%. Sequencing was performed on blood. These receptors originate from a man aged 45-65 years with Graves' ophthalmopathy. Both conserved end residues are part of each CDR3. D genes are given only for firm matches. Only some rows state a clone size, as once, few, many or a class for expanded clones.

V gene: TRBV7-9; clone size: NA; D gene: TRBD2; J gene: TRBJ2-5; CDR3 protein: CASSLGTSGRIRETQYF; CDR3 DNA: TGTGCCAGCAGCTTAGGGACTAGCGGGAGGATAAGGGAGACCCAGTACTTC
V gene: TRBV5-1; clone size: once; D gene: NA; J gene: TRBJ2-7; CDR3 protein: CASNRGRDGEQYF; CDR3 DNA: TGTGCCAGCAACCGGGGGCGGGACGGCGAGCAGTACTTC
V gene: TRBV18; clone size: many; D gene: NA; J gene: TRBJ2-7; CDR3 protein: CASSPSYSYEQYF; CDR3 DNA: TGTGCCAGCTCACCCTCCTACTCCTACGAGCAGTACTTC
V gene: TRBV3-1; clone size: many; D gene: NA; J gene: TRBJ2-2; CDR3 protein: CASSQTWGRNTGELFF; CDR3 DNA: TGTGCCAGCAGCCAGACGTGGGGACGGAACACCGGGGAGCTGTTTTTT
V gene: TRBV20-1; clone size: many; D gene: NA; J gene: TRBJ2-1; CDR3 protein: CSARDGLQGEQFF; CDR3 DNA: TGCAGTGCTAGAGATGGCCTCCAGGGTGAGCAGTTCTTC
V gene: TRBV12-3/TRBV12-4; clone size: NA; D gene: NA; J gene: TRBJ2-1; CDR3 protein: CASSLTGSLDNEQFF; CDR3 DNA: TGTGCCAGCAGCCTGACGGGATCCCTAGACAATGAGCAGTTCTTC
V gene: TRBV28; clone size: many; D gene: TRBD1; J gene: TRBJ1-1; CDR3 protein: CASRTGEGFTEAFF; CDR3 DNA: TGTGCCAGCAGGACAGGGGAGGGTTTCACTGAAGCTTTCTTT
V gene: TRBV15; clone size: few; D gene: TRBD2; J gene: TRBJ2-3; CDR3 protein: CATSGQGLAGVYTQYF; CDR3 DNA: TGTGCCACCAGCGGACAAGGACTAGCGGGAGTTTATACGCAGTATTTT
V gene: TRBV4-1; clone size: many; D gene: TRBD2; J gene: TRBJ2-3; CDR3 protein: CASSPGLATKTDTQYF; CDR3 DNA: TGCGCCAGCAGCCCGGGACTAGCGACAAAAACAGATACGCAGTATTTT
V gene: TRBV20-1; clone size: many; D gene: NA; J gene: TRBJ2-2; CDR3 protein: CSARPSTVTGELFF; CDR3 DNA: TGCAGTGCAAGGCCCTCGACGGTCACCGGGGAGCTGTTTTTT
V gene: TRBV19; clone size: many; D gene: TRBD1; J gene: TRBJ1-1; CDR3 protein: CASRQGTEAFF; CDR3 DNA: TGTGCCAGTAGACAGGGGACTGAAGCTTTCTTT
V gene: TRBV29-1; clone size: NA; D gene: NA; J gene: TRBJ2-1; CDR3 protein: CSVDPAEDLRDRSYNEQFF; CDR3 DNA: TGCAGCGTTGACCCCGCGGAGGATCTGCGGGACCGTTCCTACAATGAGCAGTTCTTC
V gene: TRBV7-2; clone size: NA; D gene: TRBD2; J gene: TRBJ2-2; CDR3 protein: CASSQVMREAGELFF; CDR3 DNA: TGTGCCAGCAGCCAGGTCATGCGGGAGGCCGGGGAGCTGTTTTTT
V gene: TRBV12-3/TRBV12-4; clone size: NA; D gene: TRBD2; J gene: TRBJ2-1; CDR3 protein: CASSPRLAGGGEQFF; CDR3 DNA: TGTGCCAGCAGTCCCAGACTAGCGGGAGGGGGCGAGCAGTTCTTC
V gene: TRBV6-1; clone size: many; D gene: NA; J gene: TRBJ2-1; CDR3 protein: CASSFGRGEDEQFF; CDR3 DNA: TGTGCCAGCAGTTTTGGCAGGGGAGAAGATGAGCAGTTCTTC
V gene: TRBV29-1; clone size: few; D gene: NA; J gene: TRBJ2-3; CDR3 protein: CSVEGPRTTDTQYF; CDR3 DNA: TGCAGCGTTGAGGGGCCTCGTACCACAGATACGCAGTATTTT
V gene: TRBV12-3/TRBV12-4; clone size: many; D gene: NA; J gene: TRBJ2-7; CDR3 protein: CASSQNRGYGEQYF; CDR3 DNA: TGTGCCAGCAGTCAAAATAGGGGATATGGCGAGCAGTACTTC
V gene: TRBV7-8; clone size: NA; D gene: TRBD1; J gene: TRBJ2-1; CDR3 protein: CASSLRDRDYNEQFF; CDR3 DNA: TGTGCCAGCAGCCTCCGGGACAGGGATTACAATGAGCAGTTCTTC
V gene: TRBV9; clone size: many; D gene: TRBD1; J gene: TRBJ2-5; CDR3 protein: CASSVASTGGGGETQYF; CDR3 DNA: TGTGCCAGCAGCGTAGCTTCGACAGGGGGCGGAGGAGAGACCCAGTACTTC
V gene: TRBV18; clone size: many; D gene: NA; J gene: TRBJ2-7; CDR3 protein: CASSPTGTKQSQQYF; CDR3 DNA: TGTGCCAGCTCACCAACCGGGACCAAGCAAAGTCAGCAGTACTTC
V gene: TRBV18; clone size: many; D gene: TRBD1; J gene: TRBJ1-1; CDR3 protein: CASSPSGTGRRTEAFF; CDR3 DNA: TGTGCCAGCTCACCATCCGGGACAGGGAGGCGCACTGAAGCTTTCTTT
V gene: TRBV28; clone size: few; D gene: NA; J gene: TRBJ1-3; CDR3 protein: CASSSPEGRDTNTMYF; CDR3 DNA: TGTGCCAGCAGCTCCCCGGAAGGACGGGACACCAACACCATGTATTTT
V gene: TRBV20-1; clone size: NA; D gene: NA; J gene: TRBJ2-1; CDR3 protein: CSASAWKGSYNEQFF; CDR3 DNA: TGCAGTGCTAGCGCGTGGAAAGGATCCTACAATGAGCAGTTCTTC
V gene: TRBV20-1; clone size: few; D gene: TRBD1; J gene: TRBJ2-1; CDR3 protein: CSAFNRGPGEQFF; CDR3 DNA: TGCAGTGCTTTTAACAGGGGGCCTGGTGAGCAGTTCTTC
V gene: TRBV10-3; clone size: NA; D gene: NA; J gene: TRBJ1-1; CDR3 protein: CAISPGRTYTEAFF; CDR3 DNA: TGTGCCATCTCCCCGGGCAGAACATACACTGAAGCTTTCTTT
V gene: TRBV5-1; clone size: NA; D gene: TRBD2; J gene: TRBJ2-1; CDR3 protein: CTSSQGWTSGRGEQFF; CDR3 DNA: TGCACCAGCTCCCAAGGCTGGACTAGCGGGAGGGGGGAGCAGTTCTTC
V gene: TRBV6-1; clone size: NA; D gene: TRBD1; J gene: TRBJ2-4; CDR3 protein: CASSRAGQGENIQYF; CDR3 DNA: TGTGCCAGCAGTCGGGCCGGACAGGGGGAAAACATTCAGTACTTC
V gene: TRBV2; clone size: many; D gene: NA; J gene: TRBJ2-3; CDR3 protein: CATRRTDSTDTQYF; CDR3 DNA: TGTGCCACCCGACGGACGGATTCCACAGATACGCAGTATTTT
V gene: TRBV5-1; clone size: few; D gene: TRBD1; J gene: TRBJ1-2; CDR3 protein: CATTTGGSRGYTF; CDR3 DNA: TGCGCCACGACCACAGGGGGTTCAAGGGGCTACACCTTC
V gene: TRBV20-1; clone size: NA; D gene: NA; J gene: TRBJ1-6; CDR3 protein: CSARDLEDSPLHF; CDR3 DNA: TGCAGTGCTAGAGATCTGGAGGATTCACCCCTCCACTTT
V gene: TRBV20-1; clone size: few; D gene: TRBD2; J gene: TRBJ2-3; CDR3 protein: CNAPGLGGTDTQYF; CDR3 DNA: TGCAATGCCCCTGGACTAGGCGGAACAGATACGCAGTATTTT
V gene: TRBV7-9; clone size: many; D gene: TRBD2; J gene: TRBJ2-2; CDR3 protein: CASSPRTSRGTGELFF; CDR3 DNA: TGTGCCAGCAGCCCAAGGACTAGCCGGGGCACCGGGGAGCTGTTTTTT
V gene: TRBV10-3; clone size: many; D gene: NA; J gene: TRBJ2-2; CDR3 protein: CAISVKLAITGELFF; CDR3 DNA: TGTGCCATCAGTGTCAAACTAGCAATTACCGGGGAGCTGTTTTTT
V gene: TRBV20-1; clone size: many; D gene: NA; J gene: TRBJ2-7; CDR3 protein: CSAANPRPEQYF; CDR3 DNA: TGCAGTGCTGCGAACCCCCGTCCCGAGCAGTACTTC
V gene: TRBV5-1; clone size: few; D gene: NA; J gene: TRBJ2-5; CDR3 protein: CASSLEDSLGTQYF; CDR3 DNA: TGCGCCAGCAGCTTGGAGGATTCCCTTGGGACCCAGTACTTC
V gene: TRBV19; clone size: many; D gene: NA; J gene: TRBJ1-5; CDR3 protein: CASKLSYSNQPQHF; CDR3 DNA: TGTGCCAGTAAACTCAGCTATAGCAATCAGCCCCAGCATTTT
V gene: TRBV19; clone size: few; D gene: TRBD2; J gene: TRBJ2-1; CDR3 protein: CASSMEGLAGDYNEQFF; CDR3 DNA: TGTGCCAGTAGTATGGAGGGACTAGCGGGAGACTACAATGAGCAGTTCTTC
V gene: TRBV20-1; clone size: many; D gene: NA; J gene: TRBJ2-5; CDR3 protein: CSAVPRGRDQETQYF; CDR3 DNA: TGCAGTGCAGTCCCTCGGGGTCGGGACCAAGAGACCCAGTACTTC
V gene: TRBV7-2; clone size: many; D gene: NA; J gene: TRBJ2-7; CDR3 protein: CASSLVSGSSYEQYF; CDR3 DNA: TGTGCCAGCAGCTTAGTGAGCGGTAGCTCCTACGAGCAGTACTTC
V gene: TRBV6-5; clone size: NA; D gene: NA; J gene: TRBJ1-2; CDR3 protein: CASNENTARTSYGYTF; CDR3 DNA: TGTGCCAGCAATGAAAATACGGCCCGGACTTCCTATGGCTACACCTTC
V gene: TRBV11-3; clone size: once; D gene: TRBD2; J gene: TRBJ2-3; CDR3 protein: CASSRRKQGLGLAGAGDTQYF; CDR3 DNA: TGTGCCAGCAGCCGAAGAAAACAAGGACTCGGACTAGCGGGAGCCGGGGATACGCAGTATTTT
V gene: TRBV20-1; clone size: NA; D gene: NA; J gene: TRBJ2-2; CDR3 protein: CSARDPLKTNTGELFF; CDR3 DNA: TGCAGTGCTAGAGACCCACTAAAAACGAACACCGGGGAGCTGTTTTTT
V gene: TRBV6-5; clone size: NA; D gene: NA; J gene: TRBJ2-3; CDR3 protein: CASSYGDPPGDTQYF; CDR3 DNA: TGTGCCAGCAGTTACGGCGACCCACCCGGAGATACGCAGTATTTT